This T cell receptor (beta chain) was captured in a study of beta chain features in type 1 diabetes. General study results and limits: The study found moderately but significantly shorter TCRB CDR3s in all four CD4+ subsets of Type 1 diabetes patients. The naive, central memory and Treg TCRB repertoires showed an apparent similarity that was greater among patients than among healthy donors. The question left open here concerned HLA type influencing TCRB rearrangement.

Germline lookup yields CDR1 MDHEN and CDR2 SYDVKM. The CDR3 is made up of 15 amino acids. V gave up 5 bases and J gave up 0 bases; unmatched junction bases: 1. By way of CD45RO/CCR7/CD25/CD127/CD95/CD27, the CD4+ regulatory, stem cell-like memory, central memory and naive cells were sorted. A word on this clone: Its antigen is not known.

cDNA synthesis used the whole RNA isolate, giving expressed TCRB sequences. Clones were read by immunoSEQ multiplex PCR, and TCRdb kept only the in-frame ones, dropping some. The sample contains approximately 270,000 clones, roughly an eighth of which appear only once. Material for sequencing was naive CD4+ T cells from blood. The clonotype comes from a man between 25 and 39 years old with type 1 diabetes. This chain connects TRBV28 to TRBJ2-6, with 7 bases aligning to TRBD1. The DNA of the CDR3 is TGTGCCAGCAGTAACAGGGGCTCTGGGGCCAACGTCCTGACTTTC. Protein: CASSNRGSGANVLTF. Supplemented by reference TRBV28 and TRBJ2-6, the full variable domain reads DVKVTQSSRYLVKRTGEKVFLECVQDMDHENMFWYRQDPGLGLRLIYFSYDVKMKEKGDIPEGYSVSREKKERFSLILESASTNQTSMYLCASSNRGSGANVLTFGAGSRLTVL.